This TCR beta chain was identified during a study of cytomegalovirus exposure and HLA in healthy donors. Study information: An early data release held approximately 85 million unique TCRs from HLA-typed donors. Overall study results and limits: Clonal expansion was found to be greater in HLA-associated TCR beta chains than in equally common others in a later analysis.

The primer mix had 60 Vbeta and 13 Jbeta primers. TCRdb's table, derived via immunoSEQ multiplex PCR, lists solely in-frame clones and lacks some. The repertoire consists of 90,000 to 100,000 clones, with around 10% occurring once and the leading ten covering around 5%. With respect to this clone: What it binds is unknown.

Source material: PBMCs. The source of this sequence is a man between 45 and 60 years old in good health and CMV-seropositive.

The CDR3 sequence is CASSPSGSSGNTIYF. DNA of the CDR3: TGTGCCAGCAGCCCCTCGGGGAGCTCTGGAAACACCATATATTTT. The rearrangement uses TRBV7-6 and TRBJ1-3; D is uncertain. Germline V gene lookup returns CDR1 SGHVS and CDR2 FNYEAQ. This CDR3 comprises 15 residues. V lost 5 bases and J 0 bases, leaving 11 bases between the germline ends. The full variable domain, completed using reference TRBV7-6 and TRBJ1-3, is GAGVSQSPRYKVTKRGQDVALRCDPISGHVSLYWYRQALGQGPEFLTYFNYEAQQDKSGLPNDRFSAERPEGSISTLTIQRTEQRDSAMYRCASSPSGSSGNTIYFGEGSWLTVV.